This passage covers 18 T cell receptor beta chains from one sample sequenced in a study of blood T cell repertoires in COVID-19. The table came from immunoSEQ multiplex PCR; TCRdb's copy has only in-frame clones and leaves some out. Here the sample spans 100,000 to 150,000 clones, roughly 90% being singletons. The specimen was peripheral blood. Every receptor here comes from a man aged 50 or older with acute or convalescent COVID-19.

The rearrangement links TRBV15 to TRBJ2-3, with TRBD1 matching over 7 bases. This CDR3 has 14 amino acids. Germline V gene data show CDR1 as LNHNV and CDR2 as YYDKDF (reference sequence). V shed 1 base and J 3 bases; nucleotides not matched to a gene: 1. The CDR3 loop reads CATSRGQGTDTQYF. The CDR3 nucleotides read TGTGCCACCAGCAGAGGACAGGGTACAGATACGCAGTATTTT.

A single count supports this clone. The genes are TRBV3-1 (or the pseudogene TRBV3-2) and TRBJ1-1; D might be TRBD1 (5 bases). The CDR3 is made up of 15 amino acids. The ends were cut back, 2 bases at V and 10 bases at J, with 20 bases in the middle. CDR1 is LGHDT, CDR2 YNNKEL, per germline (reference sequence). The CDR3 DNA reads as TGTGCCAGCAGCCAAACCGCAAAGGGGAGGTTGGTAGCTTTCTTT. Its protein is CASSQTAKGRLVAFF.

The rearrangement links TRBV29-1 to TRBJ2-3; 8 bases map to TRBD1. V trimming: 7 bases; J trimming: 0 bases; junction bases outside the gene matches: 9. Germline V lookup: CDR1 SQVTM, CDR2 ANQGSEA. This CDR3 spans 15 amino acids. DNA for the CDR3: TGCAGCGGGGGGACAGGCCGTGCTAGCACAGATACGCAGTATTTT. Translated: CSGGTGRASTDTQYF.

V usage is TRBV7-9 and J usage is TRBJ2-1, with D tentatively TRBD2 (5 bases). The CDR3 sequence is 13 residues long. Germline CDR1 and CDR2: SEHNR and FQNEAQ (reference sequence). V was trimmed by 3 bases and J by 7 bases, leaving 10 bases between them. This CDR3 reads CASSLAGKNEQFF. For the CDR3, the DNA is TGTGCCAGCAGCTTGGCGGGTAAGAATGAGCAGTTCTTC.

J is TRBJ2-2 and V is TRBV5-5; tentatively, D is TRBD2 (6 bases). From germline, CDR1 is SGHKS and CDR2 YYEKEE (reference sequence). CDR3 size: 18 residues. Deletions cut 0 bases from V and 2 bases from J, with 17 bases between. CDR3 protein: CASSLAIGSGANTGELFF. CDR3 coding DNA: TGTGCCAGCAGCTTGGCCATCGGTTCGGGAGCTAACACCGGGGAGCTGTTTTTT.

The chain couples TRBV7-7 to TRBJ2-5; weak D call: TRBD2 (5 bases). Germline CDR1 SSHAT, CDR2 FNYEAQ (reference sequence). The V end lost 2 bases, the J end lost 5 bases, and 12 bases lay between the germline ends. The CDR3 has 14 residues. CDR3 sequence (DNA): TGTGCCAGCAGCTTAATCGGGGTTGGGGAGACCCAGTACTTC. It specifies CASSLIGVGETQYF.

The CDR3 here is CASSTETGSSGNTIYF. DNA for the CDR3: TGTGCCAGCAGCACAGAAACAGGGAGCTCTGGAAACACCATATATTTT. The chain has TRBV3-1 (or the pseudogene TRBV3-2) and TRBJ1-3, with a weak D call TRBD1 (6 bases). V dropped 5 bases and J dropped 0 bases, with 14 bases sitting between them. This CDR3 contains 16 residues. Germline V gene sequence: CDR1 LGHDT, CDR2 YNNKEL (reference sequence).

The chain combines TRBV5-1 with TRBJ1-1, with D unclear. CDR1 is SGHRS and CDR2 is YFSETQ in the germline V gene. The CDR3 length is 13 residues. V was cut by 5 bases and J by 6 bases, with 14 bases left in between. CDR3 in DNA: TGCGCCAGCAGGGGAGAGGGAAGGTCTGAAGCTTTCTTT. Its protein is CASRGEGRSEAFF.

The chain is built from TRBV30 and TRBJ1-1; the match to TRBD1 covers 8 bases. This CDR3 spans 12 amino acids. Trimming cost V 5 bases and J 3 bases; bases outside gene matches: 2. CDR1 and CDR2 (germline): GTSNPN, SVGIG (reference sequence). CDR3 sequence reads: CAWETGDTEAFF. CDR3 coding DNA: TGTGCCTGGGAGACAGGGGACACTGAAGCTTTCTTT. The whole variable domain, filled in from reference TRBV30 and TRBJ1-1, reads SQTIHQWPATLVQPVGSPLSLECTVEGTSNPNLYWYRQAAGRGLQLLFYSVGIGQISSEVPQNLSASRPQDRQFILSSKKLLLSDSGFYLCAWETGDTEAFFGQGTRLTVV.

This rearrangement joins TRBV6-5 to TRBJ2-7, with TRBD2 as a possible D gene (5 bases). The CDR3 contains 10 residues. The germline V gene has CDR1 MNHEY and CDR2 SVGAGI. V was trimmed by 8 bases and J by 6 bases, leaving 8 bases between them. The CDR3 bases are TGTGCCAGCGTACTAGGCGAGCAGTACTTC. Translating gives CASVLGEQYF.

The chain couples TRBV12-3 or TRBV12-4 to TRBJ2-5, with TRBD2 as a possible D gene (5 bases). This CDR3 region has 11 residues. The CDR3 sequence: CAGGISETQYF. CDR3 DNA sequence: TGTGCTGGAGGCATCTCGGAGACCCAGTACTTC.

The gene calls are TRBV9 and TRBJ2-7; 9 positions agree with TRBD2. Trimming cost V 2 bases and J 5 bases; bases outside gene matches: 8. Germline V lookup: CDR1 SGDLS, CDR2 YYNGEE. The CDR3 runs 15 residues. The CDR3 loop is CASSVNAGGSHEQYF. CDR3 nucleotide sequence: TGTGCCAGCAGCGTGAACGCGGGAGGGTCCCACGAGCAGTACTTC.

The J gene is TRBJ2-1, the V gene TRBV5-6; TRBD2 matches 8 bases. Losses at the gene ends were 0 bases for V and 4 bases for J; bases not matched to a gene: 3. Germline V gene sequence: CDR1 SGHDT, CDR2 YYEEEE. The CDR3 extends over 15 amino acids. Here the CDR3 reads CASSLGTSGYNEQFF. The DNA for the CDR3 is TGTGCCAGCAGCTTGGGTACTAGCGGATACAATGAGCAGTTCTTC.

This rearrangement joins TRBV3-1 (or the pseudogene TRBV3-2) to TRBJ1-1, with 7 nucleotides matching TRBD1. The germline gives CDR1 LGHDT, CDR2 YNNKEL (reference sequence). The junction had 5 bases not matched to a gene; V was cut back by 4 bases and J by 6 bases. This CDR3 contains 13 residues. The CDR3 loop reads CASSRRGIPEAFF. The CDR3 DNA is TGTGCCAGCAGCCGCAGGGGGATCCCTGAAGCTTTCTTT.

This sequence joins TRBV6-2 or TRBV6-3 and TRBJ1-6; D is unresolved. Trimming shortened V by 0 bases and J by 10 bases, and 7 bases separated the two germline ends. Germline V gene data show CDR1 as MNHEY and CDR2 as SVGEGT. This CDR3 is 13 amino acids long. CDR3 loop: CASSYSLGSPLHF. The CDR3 coding sequence is TGTGCCAGCAGTTACTCCCTAGGATCACCCCTCCACTTT.

A few counts support this clone. The genes are TRBV5-1 and TRBJ2-1, with TRBD1 as a possible D gene (6 bases). The V gene's germline CDR1 is SGHRS and CDR2 YFSETQ. The length of the CDR3 is 14 residues. Trimming stripped 3 bases from V and 9 bases from J, with 16 bases between. The CDR3 sequence: CASSSRDTPGEQFF. CDR3 in DNA: TGCGCCAGCAGCTCCCGGGACACACCGGGTGAGCAGTTCTTC. The whole variable domain, remainder taken from reference TRBV5-1 and TRBJ2-1, is KAGVTQTPRYLIKTRGQQVTLSCSPISGHRSVSWYQQTPGQGLQFLFEYFSETQRNKGNFPGRFSGRQFSNSRSEMNVSTLELGDSALYLCASSSRDTPGEQFFGPGTRLTVL.

This chain connects TRBV5-1 to TRBJ1-4, with 8 positions matching TRBD1. This CDR3 is 16 amino acids long. With 4 bases clipped from V and 7 bases from J, the junction kept 12 bases outside the gene matches. Germline values: CDR1 SGHRS, CDR2 YFSETQ. For the CDR3, the DNA is TGCGCCAGCAGCCCGAGCCCCTCAGGGGGCAGTGAAAAACTGTTTTTT. This codes for CASSPSPSGGSEKLFF.

This clone was detected only a few times. V and J are TRBV6-5 and TRBJ1-2; D perhaps matches TRBD1 (5 bases). V was pared by 6 bases and J by 7 bases, with 12 bases between. The CDR3 loop spans 12 amino acids. Germline loops: CDR1 MNHEY, CDR2 SVGAGI. The CDR3, as DNA: TGTGCCAGCAGGGGGCAAACGGGTGGCTACACCTTC. This sequence encodes CASRGQTGGYTF.